The clone carrying this T cell receptor (beta chain) was detected only a few times. Following RNA extraction, reverse transcription yielded cDNA that acted as the sequencing template. Produced via immunoSEQ multiplex PCR; TCRdb's table is partial and in-frame only. The sample carries about 180,000 clones, around 58% recorded once. The data stem from a study of CD8+ T cells in alopecia areata. Study as a whole: Dosing with tofacitinib proceeded for 6 to 18 months, followed by 6 months off drug.

Treatment meaning: oral pan-JAK inhibitor, 5-10 mg twice daily. It was from alopecia areata patients that lesional scalp punch biopsies and peripheral blood were collected. The V and J ends lost 0 bases and 11 bases respectively, with 11 bases between them. From germline, CDR1 is GTSNPN and CDR2 SVGIG (reference sequence). The CDR3 runs to 13 residues. Sample: CD4+ T cells sorted from blood, taken between weeks 55 and 65, from a patient treated with tofacitinib. The source is a human donor with alopecia areata. The chain combines TRBV30 with TRBJ1-6; tentatively, D is TRBD1 (5 bases). CDR3 protein: CAWSVLTGPPLHF. In DNA form, the CDR3 reads TGTGCCTGGAGTGTACTTACAGGCCCACCCCTCCACTTT. The full variable domain, with the rest looked up from reference TRBV30 and TRBJ1-6, is SQTIHQWPATLVQPVGSPLSLECTVEGTSNPNLYWYRQAAGRGLQLLFYSVGIGQISSEVPQNLSASRPQDRQFILSSKKLLLSDSGFYLCAWSVLTGPPLHFGNGTRLTVT.